The 32 T cell receptor beta chains below all came from one sample that was sequenced in a study of blood T cell repertoires in COVID-19. Libraries were prepared by immunoSEQ multiplex PCR; TCRdb keeps only in-frame clonotypes and omits some of them. This table holds around 320,000 clones, roughly 90% found once. The sequenced material came from peripheral blood. Receptors were obtained from a woman aged 25 to 45 with COVID-19, enrolled during active disease.

V and J are TRBV7-9 and TRBJ2-1; TRBD2 matches 12 bases. Germline V gene sequence: CDR1 SEHNR, CDR2 FQNEAQ (reference sequence). CDR3 length: 17 amino acids. With V trimmed by 4 bases and J by 4 bases, 8 bases remained unmatched. The CDR3 sequence is CASSSVTSGGPYNEQFF. DNA for the CDR3: TGTGCCAGCAGCTCCGTGACTAGCGGGGGCCCTTACAATGAGCAGTTCTTC.

The V call is TRBV7-9, the J call TRBJ2-2, with D possibly being TRBD2 (5 bases). Germline assignment: CDR1 SEHNR and CDR2 FQNEAQ (reference sequence). The CDR3 is made up of 16 amino acids. Trimming stripped 7 bases from V and 4 bases from J, with 19 bases between. CDR3: CASTLSPDSRTGELFF. CDR3 in DNA: TGTGCCAGCACCCTTAGCCCGGACTCCCGCACCGGGGAGCTGTTTTTT.

V usage is TRBV11-3 and J usage is TRBJ2-1, with D possibly TRBD2 on 6 matching bases. The length of the CDR3 is 14 residues. Trimming took 4 bases from V and 1 from J, leaving 8 bases between them. Germline CDR1 SGHNT, CDR2 YENEEA. The CDR3 DNA follows: TGTGCCAGCAGCTCTGGACTATCCTACAATGAGCAGTTCTTC. Protein product: CASSSGLSYNEQFF.

This clone was found once. The rearrangement joins TRBV7-2 to TRBJ2-3; 10 positions agree with TRBD2. Germline loops: CDR1 SGHTA, CDR2 FQGNSA. CDR3 length equals 19 residues. The V and J ends lost 1 base and 0 bases, in that order; junction bases with no gene match: 10. The CDR3 region is CASSLGGLALTSSTDTQYF. The CDR3 DNA is TGTGCCAGCAGCTTAGGGGGACTAGCGCTTACCTCTAGCACAGATACGCAGTATTTT.

This chain links TRBV14 with TRBJ2-3, with 7 bases identical to TRBD2. CDR1 is SGHDN, CDR2 FVKESK, per germline. Germline trimming cut 5 bases from V and 0 bases from J; bases unmatched to any gene: 26. The CDR3 contains 22 residues. CDR3 amino acids: CASSRPHTLAGLENASTDTQYF. CDR3 DNA: TGTGCCAGCAGCAGACCGCACACCTTAGCGGGTTTGGAAAACGCTAGCACAGATACGCAGTATTTT.

The chain recombines TRBV2 with TRBJ2-3; weak D call: TRBD2 (5 bases). Germline V gene data show CDR1 as SNHLY and CDR2 as FYNNEI. CDR3 length: 13 residues. The ends were cut back, 6 bases at V and 6 bases at J, with 13 bases in the middle. In DNA, the CDR3 is TGTGCCAGCAGCTTACAGTGGGAGGATACGCAGTATTTT. Its protein is CASSLQWEDTQYF. The variable domain in full, with the rest retrieved from reference TRBV2 and TRBJ2-3, is EPEVTQTPSHQVTQMGQEVILRCVPISNHLYFYWYRQILGQKVEFLVSFYNNEISEKSEIFDDQFSVERPDGSNFTLKIRSTKLEDSAMYFCASSLQWEDTQYFGPGTRLTVL.

The gene calls are TRBV18 and TRBJ2-1; D might be TRBD2 (5 bases). Germline V CDR1 and CDR2: KGHSH, LQKENI. Trimming removed 3 bases at V and 5 bases at J, with 11 bases between. The CDR3 consists of 14 residues. In nucleotides, the CDR3 is TGTGCCAGCTCACCTCAAGCGGCCAACAATGAGCAGTTCTTC. Translation: CASSPQAANNEQFF.

The chain employs TRBV5-5 and TRBJ1-6; 8 bases line up with TRBD1. Germline V gives CDR1 SGHKS, CDR2 YYEKEE (reference sequence). With V trimmed by 4 bases and J by 0 bases, 12 bases remained unmatched. The length of the CDR3 is 19 residues. The CDR3 is CASSHRDRTSSSYNSPLHF. The CDR3 DNA is TGTGCCAGCAGCCACCGGGACAGGACCTCGAGCTCCTATAATTCACCCCTCCACTTT.

The rearrangement links TRBV18 to TRBJ1-1; 7 bases are a match to TRBD1. CDR3 length: 11 residues. After removal of 3 bases from V and 12 bases from J, the junction contained 4 bases not matched to a gene. Germline CDR1 reads KGHSH; CDR2 reads LQKENI. The CDR3 protein is CASSPTGWTFF. CDR3 DNA sequence: TGTGCCAGCTCACCGACAGGGTGGACTTTCTTT.

Worth noting for this clone: The same CDR3 can be traced to other DNA sequences in this sample. The rearrangement joins TRBV18 to TRBJ2-7; 7 bases map to TRBD1. CDR3 length: 12 amino acids. With 3 bases clipped from V and 4 bases from J, the junction kept 0 bases outside the gene matches. Germline V gene lookup returns CDR1 KGHSH and CDR2 LQKENI. CDR3 sequence reads: CASSPDRYEQYF. In DNA, the CDR3 is TGTGCCAGCTCACCGGACAGGTACGAGCAGTACTTC.

In its sample, this clone was seen a few times. The chain has TRBV5-1 and TRBJ1-2, with D unresolved. Germline values: CDR1 SGHRS, CDR2 YFSETQ. This CDR3 is built from 16 residues. Trimming left V 0 bases short and J 5 bases short, with 17 bases between. In DNA form, the CDR3 reads TGCGCCAGCAGCTTGGCCGGACTGGGGTCTAGGTATGGCTACACCTTC. Translation: CASSLAGLGSRYGYTF.

This clone was counted a few times. The genes are TRBV11-3 and TRBJ2-7, with 7 bases matching TRBD1. The CDR3 has 14 residues. CDR1 SGHNT and CDR2 YENEEA come from the germline V gene. The trim removed 5 bases at V and 5 bases at J, leaving 9 bases unmatched. CDR3 nucleotides: TGTGCCAGCAGCAGGCCACCGACAGGGAACGAGCAGTACTTC. Protein: CASSRPPTGNEQYF.

The chain has TRBV4-1 and TRBJ2-3; 7 bases map to TRBD2. Unmatched junction bases numbered 16, after V lost 3 bases and J lost 4 bases. Germline assignment: CDR1 MGHRA and CDR2 YSYEKL. This CDR3 is built from 18 residues. This chain's CDR3 is CASSHTPQGAGSADTQYF. Here the CDR3 DNA reads TGCGCCAGCAGCCACACTCCCCAGGGAGCGGGGTCCGCAGATACGCAGTATTTT.

This chain uses TRBV5-1 with TRBJ2-7; the D is unclear. Germline CDR1 and CDR2: SGHRS and YFSETQ. This CDR3 has 11 residues. The V end lost 7 bases, the J end lost 6 bases, and 11 bases lay between the germline ends. The CDR3 DNA follows: TGCGCCAGCGGCTACGGCGGCGAGCAGTACTTC. Translation gives CASGYGGEQYF.

V usage is TRBV5-6 and J usage is TRBJ2-7; TRBD1 matches at 11 bases. Germline V gene data show CDR1 as SGHDT and CDR2 as YYEEEE. J was trimmed by 3 bases and V by 3 bases; bases with no gene match: 11. The CDR3 contains 17 residues. The CDR3 loop is CASSSPSGTGGFYEQYF. The CDR3 nucleotides read TGTGCCAGCAGCTCACCCTCCGGGACAGGGGGTTTCTACGAGCAGTACTTC.

The chain uses TRBV3-1 (or the pseudogene TRBV3-2) and TRBJ1-1; 8 bases agree with TRBD1. Germline V CDR1 and CDR2: LGHDT, YNNKEL (reference sequence). The J segment lost 1 base and the V segment lost 3 bases, leaving 7 bases of the junction unmatched. The CDR3 length is 16 residues. The CDR3 nucleotides are TGTGCCAGCAGCCAGCCCAGTGGGACAGGGAACACTGAAGCTTTCTTT. This translates into CASSQPSGTGNTEAFF.

The J gene is TRBJ2-5, the V gene TRBV10-2, with TRBD2 as a possible D gene (6 bases). Germline V gene data show CDR1 as WSHSY and CDR2 as SAAADI. V dropped 5 bases and J dropped 5 bases, with 18 bases sitting between them. The length of the CDR3 is 15 residues. The CDR3 reads CASSLNGGLGETQYF. The CDR3 DNA follows: TGCGCCAGCAGTCTTAACGGGGGTTTGGGGGAGACCCAGTACTTC.

V is TRBV6-1 and J is TRBJ1-6; no reliable D call. This CDR3 has 15 residues. The V gene lost 2 bases and the J gene lost 4 bases, with 9 bases spanning the gap. The V gene's germline CDR1 is MNHNS and CDR2 SASEGT. CDR3 bases: TGTGCCAGCAGTGAAAGGCAGGATTATAATTCACCCCTCCACTTT. Protein sequence: CASSERQDYNSPLHF.

J is TRBJ2-3 and V is TRBV19; no clear D gene. Germline V gene data show CDR1 as LNHDA and CDR2 as SQIVND (reference sequence). Trimming took 3 bases from V and 0 from J, leaving 10 bases between them. The CDR3 extends over 15 amino acids. The CDR3 DNA sequence: TGTGCCAGTAGTATCGTAGTATCTAGCACAGATACGCAGTATTTT. This sequence encodes CASSIVVSSTDTQYF.

The rearrangement uses TRBV19 and TRBJ2-2; D unclear. From germline, CDR1 is LNHDA and CDR2 SQIVND (reference sequence). V dropped 5 bases and J dropped 6 bases, with 7 bases sitting between them. This CDR3 region has 12 residues. DNA of the CDR3: TGTGCCAGTAGTCAGGCCCCCGGGGAGCTGTTTTTT. Translation: CASSQAPGELFF.

The rearrangement links TRBV6-5 to TRBJ2-1; 7 positions match TRBD2. This CDR3 comprises 15 residues. With V trimmed by 0 bases and J by 6 bases, 5 bases remained unmatched. Germline values: CDR1 MNHEY, CDR2 SVGAGI. Here the CDR3 reads CASSYSLWGGNEQFF. Written as DNA, the CDR3 is TGTGCCAGCAGTTACTCTCTGTGGGGGGGCAATGAGCAGTTCTTC.

The CDR3 is CASSRTGIGGSSYNEQFF. The CDR3 DNA reads TGCGCCAGCAGCCGGACAGGGATAGGTGGGAGCTCCTACAATGAGCAGTTCTTC. The chain recombines TRBV4-1 with TRBJ2-1; TRBD1 aligns across 8 bases. Germline trimming cut 4 bases from V and 0 bases from J; bases unmatched to any gene: 11. Germline CDR1 reads MGHRA; CDR2 reads YSYEKL. This CDR3 contains 18 residues.

This chain uses TRBV2 with TRBJ1-2; 9 nucleotides agree with TRBD1. The ends lost 6 bases at V and 6 bases at J; junction bases unmatched: 11. The CDR3 has 15 residues. Germline V lookup: CDR1 SNHLY, CDR2 FYNNEI. Here the CDR3 DNA reads TGTGCCAGCAGCACACAGACAGGGGGGGTGGATGGCTACACCTTC. Protein: CASSTQTGGVDGYTF.

V is TRBV3-1 (or the pseudogene TRBV3-2) and J is TRBJ1-6; maybe TRBD1 (5 bases). CDR1 is LGHDT and CDR2 is YNNKEL in the germline V gene (reference sequence). V was clipped by 1 base and J by 7 bases, with 11 bases between them. The length of the CDR3 is 15 residues. The CDR3 coding sequence is TGTGCCAGCAGCCAAGGCCCAGGGTCGAATTCACCCCTCCACTTT. It encodes CASSQGPGSNSPLHF.

This chain joins TRBV18 and TRBJ2-7, with a possible D match to TRBD2 (6 bases). The germline gives CDR1 KGHSH, CDR2 LQKENI. Trimming removed 5 bases from V and 5 bases from J, with 13 bases in between. The CDR3 length is 13 residues. The CDR3 reads CASSTRDFHEQYF. Written as DNA, the CDR3 is TGTGCCAGCTCAACCAGGGACTTCCACGAGCAGTACTTC.

The chain is built from TRBV5-4 and TRBJ1-6; weak D call: TRBD1 (6 bases). Trimming took off 2 bases at V and 3 bases at J, with 9 bases between the two ends. The CDR3 sequence is 15 residues long. Germline lookup yields CDR1 SGHNT and CDR2 YYREEE (reference sequence). CDR3 region: CASSFTGNYNSPLHF. CDR3 in DNA: TGTGCCAGCAGCTTCACAGGGAACTATAATTCACCCCTCCACTTT.

This clone was picked up one time. The chain recombines TRBV9 with TRBJ1-6; D gene ambiguous. This CDR3 contains 15 residues. Trimming shortened V by 0 bases and J by 7 bases, and 11 bases separated the two germline ends. The germline V gene encodes CDR1 SGDLS and CDR2 YYNGEE. The CDR3 is CASSVGRMGNSPLHF. The CDR3 nucleotides read TGTGCCAGCAGCGTAGGTAGGATGGGCAATTCACCCCTCCACTTT.

This chain links TRBV6-4 with TRBJ1-6; 10 bases match TRBD1. Germline lookup yields CDR1 MRHNA and CDR2 SNTAGT. The CDR3 loop spans 14 amino acids. Trimming removed 10 bases from V and 7 bases from J; junction bases left unmatched: 7. The CDR3 sequence is CATRGTGDNSPLHF. The CDR3 DNA is TGTGCCACTAGGGGGACAGGGGACAATTCACCCCTCCACTTT.

This clone was detected once. This CDR3 reads CASSWSIAGGSYEQYF. The CDR3 nucleotides are TGTGCCAGCAGCTGGAGTATCGCGGGGGGATCCTACGAGCAGTACTTC. The chain carries TRBV5-6 and TRBJ2-7; TRBD2 matches at 8 bases. The CDR3 loop spans 16 amino acids. The germline CDR1 and CDR2 sequences are SGHDT and YYEEEE. V lost 3 bases, J lost 1 base, and 9 bases stayed unmatched.

Many counts were recorded for this clone. The chain combines TRBV27 with TRBJ1-2; TRBD1 agrees at 9 bases. CDR3 length: 14 amino acids. In germline, CDR1 is MNHEY, CDR2 SMNVEV (reference sequence). Trimming cost V 5 bases and J 7 bases; bases outside gene matches: 8. The CDR3 sequence is CASSTLLQGAGYTF. The DNA of the CDR3 is TGTGCCAGCAGTACCCTACTACAGGGGGCTGGCTACACCTTC.

V gene TRBV18 combines with J gene TRBJ1-1, with TRBD1 matching 7 bases. The CDR3 length is 14 residues. Germline loops: CDR1 KGHSH, CDR2 LQKENI. V shed 6 bases, J shed 7 bases, and the junction held 11 bases outside the gene matches. The CDR3 coding sequence is TGTGCCAGCTCTGGGGGCGGGACAGAGCTTGAAGCTTTCTTT. Protein product: CASSGGGTELEAFF.

V is TRBV6-5 and J is TRBJ1-1, with D possibly matching TRBD1 (6 bases). This CDR3 spans 14 amino acids. CDR1 is MNHEY, CDR2 SVGAGI, per germline. V was shortened by 2 bases and J by 3 bases, with 10 bases between the two germline ends. The CDR3 DNA reads as TGTGCCAGCAGTTACGAGGGGGGGCACACTGAAGCTTTCTTT. It codes for CASSYEGGHTEAFF.